Listed here are 3 T cell receptor beta chains from one sample, sequenced in a study of blood T cell repertoires in COVID-19. Assay: immunoSEQ multiplex PCR; the TCRdb copy retains only in-frame clones and omits some. The sample lists around 200,000 clones; around 82% were seen once. Sequenced input: PBMCs or T cells enriched from blood (not recorded which). The receptors originated from a woman aged 40 to 50 with acute COVID-19.

This chain uses TRBV28 with TRBJ2-7, with TRBD1 matching 10 bases. The CDR3 is 15 amino acids. Trimming took 5 bases from V and 5 from J; bases not matched to a gene: 9. The germline CDR1 and CDR2 sequences are MDHEN and SYDVKM. The CDR3 region is CASSPPGQGQNEQYF. DNA of the CDR3: TGTGCCAGCAGTCCCCCGGGACAGGGGCAAAACGAGCAGTACTTC.

This chain's CDR3 is CASSPGQYSNQPQHF. The CDR3 nucleotides read TGTGCCAGCAGCCCGGGACAGTATAGCAATCAGCCCCAGCATTTT. V is TRBV25-1 and J is TRBJ1-5; 7 nucleotides match TRBD1. V trimming: 6 bases; J trimming: 0 bases; junction bases outside the gene matches: 5. Germline V gene sequence: CDR1 MGHDK, CDR2 SYGVNS. The length of the CDR3 is 15 residues. Complete variable domain (other parts from reference TRBV25-1 and TRBJ1-5): EADIYQTPRYLVIGTGKKITLECSQTMGHDKMYWYQQDPGMELHLIHYSYGVNSTEKGDLSSESTVSRIRTEHFPLTLESARPSHTSQYLCASSPGQYSNQPQHFGDGTRLSIL.

The rearrangement uses TRBV13 and TRBJ2-3, with 11 bases that match TRBD2. CDR1 is PRHDT, CDR2 FYEKMQ, per germline (reference sequence). V lost 1 base, J lost 9 bases, and 3 bases stayed unmatched. This CDR3 is built from 14 residues. The CDR3 nucleotides read TGTGCCAGCAGCTTAGTTAGCGGGGGGGCGACGCAGTATTTT. Protein product: CASSLVSGGATQYF.